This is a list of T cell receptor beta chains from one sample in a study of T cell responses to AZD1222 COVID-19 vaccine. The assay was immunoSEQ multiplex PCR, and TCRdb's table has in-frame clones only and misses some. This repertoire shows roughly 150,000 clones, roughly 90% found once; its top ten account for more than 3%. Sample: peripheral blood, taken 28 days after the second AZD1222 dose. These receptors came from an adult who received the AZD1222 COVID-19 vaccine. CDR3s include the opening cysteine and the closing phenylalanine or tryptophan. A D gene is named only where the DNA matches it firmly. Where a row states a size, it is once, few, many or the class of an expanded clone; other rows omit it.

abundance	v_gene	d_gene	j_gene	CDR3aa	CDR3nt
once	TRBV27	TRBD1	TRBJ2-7	CASTRGFGYEQYF	TGTGCCTCAACCAGGGGGTTCGGTTACGAGCAGTACTTC
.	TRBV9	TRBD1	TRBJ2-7	CASSVSTGQGSEQYF	TGTGCCAGCAGCGTTTCAACGGGACAGGGAAGCGAGCAGTACTTC
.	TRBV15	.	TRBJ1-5	CATSRARVSQPQHF	TGTGCCACCAGCAGAGCCAGGGTGAGTCAGCCCCAGCATTTT
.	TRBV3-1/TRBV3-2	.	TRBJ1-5	CASSQDTLENQPQHF	TGTGCCAGCAGCCAAGATACGCTGGAGAATCAGCCCCAGCATTTT
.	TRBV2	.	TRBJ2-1	CASSLDRGAYNEQFF	TGTGCCAGCAGTTTGGACAGAGGGGCTTACAATGAGCAGTTCTTC
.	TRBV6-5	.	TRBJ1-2	CASTPRADLNYGYTF	TGTGCCAGCACCCCAAGGGCAGACCTGAACTATGGCTACACCTTC
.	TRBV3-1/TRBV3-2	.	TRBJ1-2	CASSQGAGINYTF	TGTGCCAGCAGCCAAGGGGCAGGGATAAACTACACCTTC
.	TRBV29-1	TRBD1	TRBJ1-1	CSARQGTMNTEAFF	TGCAGCGCCAGACAGGGGACCATGAACACTGAAGCTTTCTTT
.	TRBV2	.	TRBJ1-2	CASSDEGLYGYTF	TGTGCCAGCAGTGATGAGGGGCTCTATGGCTACACCTTC
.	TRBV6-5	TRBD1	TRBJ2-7	CASSYGTGGYEQYF	TGTGCCAGCAGTTACGGGACAGGTGGGTACGAGCAGTACTTC
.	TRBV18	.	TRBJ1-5	CASSLSGTPSNQPQHF	TGTGCCAGCTCACTTTCCGGGACACCTAGCAATCAGCCCCAGCATTTT
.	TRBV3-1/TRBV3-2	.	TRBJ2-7	CASSPWVPAVLNF	TGTGCCAGCAGCCCCTGGGTTCCAGCGGTCCTTAACTTC
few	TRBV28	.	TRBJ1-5	CASSTDSQPQHF	TGTGCCAGCAGTACGGACAGTCAGCCCCAGCATTTT
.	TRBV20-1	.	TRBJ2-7	CSASRASSYEQYF	TGCAGTGCTAGTAGGGCTAGCTCCTACGAGCAGTACTTC